This T cell receptor (beta chain) was captured in a study of vaccination and CD4 T cells after COVID-19. Overall study: The convalescents, six males and four females, included two who were Hispanic. Stimuli were overlapping spike peptide pools of SARS-CoV-2 and three common cold coronaviruses (HCoV-NL63, HCoV-OC43, HCoV-229E).

Regarding treatment: roughly 10-day PBMC culture with coronavirus spike peptide pools or control peptides (ViraFEST assay). This clonotype occurred once. The antigen remains unidentified. The Oncomine TCR Beta short-read assay was applied to DNA of cultured CD4+ T cells. TCRdb reprocessed the PCR reads with MiXCR, giving one entry per CDR3 protein. The sample records 9,500 to 15,000 distinct CDR3 sequences, 35% to 55% being singletons. The sequencing input was cultured CD4+ T cells from blood. This receptor was obtained from a human donor with COVID-19.

CDR3 bases: TGCGCCAGCAGCCAAGAAGCCCTGGATGGGACCCAGTACTTC. It translates to CASSQEALDGTQYF. The V gene is TRBV4-3, the J gene TRBJ2-5, with D hard to call. From germline, CDR1 is LGHNA and CDR2 YSLEER. The V and J ends lost 0 bases and 7 bases respectively, with 12 bases between them. The CDR3 is made up of 14 amino acids.